The 18 T cell receptor beta chains below were found in one sample sequenced in a study of T cell responses to AZD1222 COVID-19 vaccine. Clones were read by immunoSEQ multiplex PCR, and TCRdb kept only the in-frame ones, dropping some. The sample shows tens of thousands of clones, more than 80% of them seen only once. Sequencing used peripheral blood, obtained on day 0 of AZD1222 vaccination. The receptors originated from an adult in good health.

This clone showed up just a few times. The chain links TRBV19 to TRBJ2-1, with TRBD1 matching 9 bases. The CDR3 is 15 residues long. Trimming cost V 2 bases and J 3 bases; bases outside gene matches: 2. Germline V gene lookup returns CDR1 LNHDA and CDR2 SQIVND (reference sequence). In nucleotides, the CDR3 is TGTGCCAGTAGTATATCGACAGGGGGCTACAATGAGCAGTTCTTC. Translated: CASSISTGGYNEQFF.

This clone was observed once. CDR3 sequence reads: CASSLLAGSYNEQFF. The CDR3 bases are TGCGCCAGCAGCTTGCTAGCGGGATCCTACAATGAGCAGTTCTTC. The chain combines TRBV5-1 with TRBJ2-1; 9 bases line up with TRBD2. The CDR3 is made up of 15 amino acids. The trim removed 1 base at V and 1 base at J, leaving 0 bases unmatched. CDR1 SGHRS and CDR2 YFSETQ come from the germline V gene.

Regarding this clone: Germline and junction disagree at one end, which may indicate a read error. This chain connects TRBV5-1 to TRBJ2-7, with 15 bases identical to TRBD2. This CDR3 spans 15 amino acids. Germline CDR1 is SGHRS and CDR2 is YFSETQ. CDR3 loop: CASSPGTSGGYGQYF. CDR3 bases: TGCGCCAGCAGCCCTGGGACTAGCGGGGGGTACGGGCAGTACTTC.

The sample holds a few counts of this clone. The chain carries TRBV3-1 (or the pseudogene TRBV3-2) and TRBJ2-4, with D perhaps being TRBD1 or TRBD2 (5 bases each). Germline values: CDR1 LGHDT, CDR2 YNNKEL (reference sequence). The CDR3 runs 15 residues. Trimming left V 4 bases short and J 1 base short, with 11 bases between. The CDR3 spells CASSLLGEAKNIQYF. The CDR3 bases are TGTGCCAGCAGCCTTTTGGGGGAGGCCAAAAACATTCAGTACTTC.

The chain uses TRBV4-1 and TRBJ2-7; D possibly corresponds to TRBD1 (5 bases). Germline lookup yields CDR1 MGHRA and CDR2 YSYEKL. CDR3 size: 16 residues. V was trimmed by 1 base and J by 0 bases, leaving 13 bases between them. The CDR3 DNA sequence: TGCGCCAGCAGCCAAGGGGTACCAGGGATCTCCTACGAGCAGTACTTC. Its protein is CASSQGVPGISYEQYF.

V and J are TRBV6-2 or TRBV6-3 and TRBJ2-1; 9 bases align to TRBD2. After removal of 5 bases from V and 7 bases from J, the junction contained 12 bases not matched to a gene. The CDR3 totals 16 residues. Germline loops: CDR1 MNHEY, CDR2 SVGEGT. CDR3 in DNA: TGTGCCAGCAGTACCCGACTAGCGGCTGGGGTAAATGAGCAGTTCTTC. Translated, it gives CASSTRLAAGVNEQFF.

The chain has TRBV11-2 and TRBJ2-1; D is undetermined. CDR1 is SGHAT, CDR2 FQNNGV, per germline. V was trimmed by 5 bases and J by 7 bases, leaving 12 bases between them. The CDR3 is made up of 13 amino acids. The CDR3 loop reads CASSPRALNEQFF. Here the CDR3 DNA reads TGTGCCAGCAGCCCAAGGGCCCTTAATGAGCAGTTCTTC.

This clone turned up a few times. This chain uses TRBV29-1 with TRBJ2-1; D tentatively fits TRBD1 or TRBD2 (5 bases each). The CDR3 sequence is 16 residues long. Looked up from germline, CDR1 is SQVTM and CDR2 is ANQGSEA. The V and J ends lost 2 bases and 0 bases respectively, with 14 bases between them. CDR3 sequence: CSVEFGTASSYNEQFF. DNA for the CDR3: TGCAGCGTTGAATTTGGGACCGCGAGCTCCTACAATGAGCAGTTCTTC.

The J gene is TRBJ2-2, the V gene TRBV6-2 or TRBV6-3; D is unclear. V was clipped by 2 bases and J by 1 base, with 8 bases between them. The germline CDR1 and CDR2 sequences are MNHEY and SVGEGT. The CDR3 sequence is 15 residues long. CDR3 sequence: CASSYPFENTGELFF. For the CDR3, the DNA is TGTGCCAGCAGTTACCCTTTTGAGAACACCGGGGAGCTGTTTTTT.

The chain is built from TRBV4-3 and TRBJ1-1, with D tentatively TRBD1 (5 bases). The CDR3 has 15 amino acids. V lost 2 bases to trimming and J lost 0 bases, with 10 bases between them. CDR1 is LGHNA and CDR2 is YSLEER in the germline V gene. Here the CDR3 reads CASSQYQGMNTEAFF. Written as DNA, the CDR3 is TGCGCCAGCAGCCAATACCAGGGCATGAACACTGAAGCTTTCTTT.

The chain has TRBV9 and TRBJ2-3, with 9 positions matching TRBD2. Trimming took 0 bases from V and 2 from J; bases not matched to a gene: 10. Per the germline V gene, CDR1 is SGDLS and CDR2 is YYNGEE. The CDR3 totals 18 residues. The CDR3 DNA follows: TGTGCCAGCAGCGTAGCTCTAGCGGGAAATTGGGACACAGATACGCAGTATTTT. Translated, it gives CASSVALAGNWDTDTQYF. Filled out from reference TRBV9 and TRBJ2-3, the complete variable domain reads DSGVTQTPKHLITATGQRVTLRCSPRSGDLSVYWYQQSLDQGLQFLIQYYNGEERAKGNILERFSAQQFPDLHSELNLSSLELGDSALYFCASSVALAGNWDTDTQYFGPGTRLTVL.

This clone was seen just once. The chain recombines TRBV6-5 with TRBJ2-2, with D uncertain. This CDR3 comprises 14 residues. CDR1 and CDR2 from the germline V gene are MNHEY and SVGAGI. The V and J ends lost 7 bases and 1 base respectively, with 10 bases between them. This CDR3 reads CASNQQLNTGELFF. The DNA of the CDR3 is TGTGCCAGCAATCAACAGTTGAACACCGGGGAGCTGTTTTTT.

This clone was detected only a few times. This chain joins TRBV4-3 and TRBJ2-2, with 7 bases fitting TRBD1. Germline CDR1 is LGHNA and CDR2 is YSLEER. The CDR3 is 16 residues long. V trimming: 0 bases; J trimming: 4 bases; junction bases outside the gene matches: 5. The CDR3 is CASSQDAGGGTGELFF. CDR3 nucleotide sequence: TGCGCCAGCAGCCAAGATGCAGGGGGTGGCACCGGGGAGCTGTTTTTT.

CDR3 region: CASSSTMGTGELFF. The CDR3 nucleotides are TGTGCCAGCAGCTCAACGATGGGCACCGGGGAGCTGTTTTTT. V is TRBV7-3 and J is TRBJ2-2; D call uncertain. The CDR3 runs to 14 residues. V was cut by 4 bases and J by 4 bases, with 10 bases left in between. CDR1 is SGHTA and CDR2 is FQGTGA in the germline V gene.

The chain couples TRBV19 to TRBJ1-2; the D is unclear. The germline gives CDR1 LNHDA, CDR2 SQIVND (reference sequence). V was clipped by 7 bases and J by 2 bases, with 14 bases between them. This CDR3 contains 14 residues. Written as DNA, the CDR3 is TGTGCCAGTATCCTACGGGCGGGGAACTATGGCTACACCTTC. Translating gives CASILRAGNYGYTF.

V usage is TRBV24-1 and J usage is TRBJ2-3; D is unclear. Germline CDR1 reads KGHDR; CDR2 reads SFDVKD. The CDR3 sequence is 13 residues long. V lost 4 bases, J lost 2 bases, and 6 bases lay in between. This CDR3 is CATSDRHTDTQYF. The CDR3 bases are TGTGCCACCAGTGACCGACACACAGATACGCAGTATTTT.

The chain has TRBV5-1 and TRBJ1-3; 7 nucleotides agree with TRBD1. The germline gives CDR1 SGHRS, CDR2 YFSETQ. CDR3 size: 15 residues. V was pared by 0 bases and J by 4 bases, with 4 bases of the junction left unmatched. CDR3: CASSLATGIGNTIYF. The CDR3 DNA reads TGCGCCAGCAGCTTGGCGACAGGGATAGGAAACACCATATATTTT.

The chain carries TRBV10-2 and TRBJ2-1; 7 nucleotides match TRBD1. This CDR3 region has 14 residues. The V gene's germline CDR1 is WSHSY and CDR2 SAAADI. V trimming: 4 bases; J trimming: 3 bases; junction bases outside the gene matches: 3. The CDR3 reads CASSVAGGYNEQFF. The CDR3, as DNA: TGCGCCAGCAGTGTGGCAGGGGGCTACAATGAGCAGTTCTTC.